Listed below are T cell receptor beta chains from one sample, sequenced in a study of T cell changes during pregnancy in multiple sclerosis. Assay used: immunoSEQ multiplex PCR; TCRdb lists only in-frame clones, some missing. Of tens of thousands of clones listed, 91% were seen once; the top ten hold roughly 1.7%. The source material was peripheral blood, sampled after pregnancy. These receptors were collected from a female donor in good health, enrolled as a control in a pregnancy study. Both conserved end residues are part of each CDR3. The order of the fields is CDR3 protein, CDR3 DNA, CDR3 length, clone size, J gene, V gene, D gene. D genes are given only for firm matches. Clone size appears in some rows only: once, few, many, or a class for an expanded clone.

CDR3: CASSQESVWEGEKLFF
DNA: TGTGCCAGCAGCCAAGAAAGCGTCTGGGAGGGGGAAAAACTGTTTTTT
length: 16
size: NA
J: TRBJ1-4
V: TRBV4-2
D: NA

CDR3: CASSLQGGPGYGYTF
DNA: TGTGCCAGCAGCCTCCAGGGGGGACCCGGCTATGGCTACACCTTC
length: 15
size: NA
J: TRBJ1-2
V: TRBV6-5
D: TRBD1

CDR3: CASSLGQGAYEQYF
DNA: TGTGCCAGCAGCTTAGGTCAGGGGGCGTACGAGCAGTACTTC
length: 14
size: NA
J: TRBJ2-7
V: TRBV7-6
D: TRBD1

CDR3: CASSRPGQAGEKLFF
DNA: TGTGCCAGCAGCCGGCCGGGACAGGCAGGGGAAAAACTGTTTTTT
length: 15
size: NA
J: TRBJ1-4
V: TRBV7-6
D: TRBD1

CDR3: CASTHIVPTGDFYGYTF
DNA: TGTGCCAGTACCCACATCGTCCCCACCGGGGACTTCTATGGCTACACCTTC
length: 17
size: NA
J: TRBJ1-2
V: TRBV19
D: NA

CDR3: CASSLGAGGFSEQYF
DNA: TGTGCCAGCAGCTTGGGGGCAGGGGGTTTCTCCGAGCAGTACTTC
length: 15
size: NA
J: TRBJ2-7
V: TRBV5-4
D: TRBD1

CDR3: CASSYGTSGGQETQYF
DNA: TGTGCCAGCAGCTATGGGACTAGCGGGGGCCAAGAGACCCAGTACTTC
length: 16
size: once
J: TRBJ2-5
V: TRBV11-2
D: TRBD2

CDR3: CASSTISTANEKLFF
DNA: TGTGCCAGTAGTACCATCTCGACAGCTAATGAAAAACTGTTTTTT
length: 15
size: NA
J: TRBJ1-4
V: TRBV19
D: NA

CDR3: CASSLRDRLEQYF
DNA: TGTGCCAGCAGTCTCCGGGACAGGCTCGAACAGTACTTC
length: 13
size: NA
J: TRBJ2-7
V: TRBV28
D: TRBD1

CDR3: CASFGISGDQETQYF
DNA: TGTGCCAGCTTCGGGATCTCGGGGGACCAAGAGACCCAGTACTTC
length: 15
size: NA
J: TRBJ2-5
V: TRBV2
D: NA

CDR3: CASRGQGKYTEAFF
DNA: TGTGCCAGTAGGGGACAGGGGAAGTACACTGAAGCTTTCTTT
length: 14
size: NA
J: TRBJ1-1
V: TRBV19
D: TRBD1

CDR3: CASSSRELNTEAFF
DNA: TGTGCCAGCAGCAGCCGGGAGCTGAACACTGAAGCTTTCTTT
length: 14
size: once
J: TRBJ1-1
V: TRBV7-9
D: NA

CDR3: CASSHRTGGEAFF
DNA: TGTGCCAGCAGCCACCGGACAGGGGGTGAAGCTTTCTTT
length: 13
size: NA
J: TRBJ1-1
V: TRBV7-8
D: TRBD1

CDR3: CASSSQGYTGELFF
DNA: TGTGCCAGCAGCTCGCAGGGGTACACCGGGGAGCTGTTTTTT
length: 14
size: NA
J: TRBJ2-2
V: TRBV7-2
D: NA

CDR3: CASSPSGRVGETQYF
DNA: TGTGCCAGCTCACCATCCGGCAGGGTAGGGGAGACCCAGTACTTC
length: 15
size: NA
J: TRBJ2-5
V: TRBV18
D: NA

CDR3: CASSLQDSSGNTIYF
DNA: TGCGCCAGCAGCCTCCAGGACAGCTCTGGAAACACCATATATTTT
length: 15
size: NA
J: TRBJ1-3
V: TRBV4-3
D: NA

CDR3: CASSLAGEFYGYTF
DNA: TGTGCCAGCAGCTTGGCCGGGGAATTCTATGGCTACACCTTC
length: 14
size: NA
J: TRBJ1-2
V: TRBV5-6
D: NA

CDR3: CASSSGGTTRTDTQYF
DNA: TGTGCCAGCAGCTCCGGAGGGACTACCCGCACAGATACGCAGTATTTT
length: 16
size: NA
J: TRBJ2-3
V: TRBV13
D: TRBD2

CDR3: CASSMQGALNEKLFF
DNA: TGTGCCAGCAGCATGCAGGGGGCTCTTAATGAAAAACTGTTTTTT
length: 15
size: NA
J: TRBJ1-4
V: TRBV7-9
D: TRBD1

CDR3: CASSQAPAGNTGELFF
DNA: TGCGCCAGCAGCCAAGCCCCAGCAGGGAACACCGGGGAGCTGTTTTTT
length: 16
size: NA
J: TRBJ2-2
V: TRBV4-3
D: NA

CDR3: CASSLAAGYEQYF
DNA: TGTGCCAGCAGCTTAGCAGCGGGCTACGAGCAGTACTTC
length: 13
size: few
J: TRBJ2-7
V: TRBV7-8
D: NA

CDR3: CASSLGASGGAYEQYF
DNA: TGCGCCAGCAGCTTGGGGGCTAGCGGGGGGGCCTACGAGCAGTACTTC
length: 16
size: NA
J: TRBJ2-7
V: TRBV5-1
D: TRBD2

CDR3: CASSQATSGIPSYNEQFF
DNA: TGTGCCAGCAGCCAAGCTACCAGCGGGATACCCTCCTACAATGAGCAGTTCTTC
length: 18
size: NA
J: TRBJ2-1
V: TRBV14
D: TRBD2

CDR3: CAWGGDRGRNYGYTF
DNA: TGTGCCTGGGGGGGTGACAGGGGGAGGAACTATGGCTACACCTTC
length: 15
size: NA
J: TRBJ1-2
V: TRBV30
D: TRBD1

CDR3: CASRRQGSYNSPLHF
DNA: TGTGCCAGCAGGCGACAGGGATCCTATAATTCACCCCTCCACTTT
length: 15
size: NA
J: TRBJ1-6
V: TRBV28
D: TRBD1

CDR3: CSAQDTDTQYF
DNA: TGCAGTGCTCAGGACACAGATACGCAGTATTTT
length: 11
size: NA
J: TRBJ2-3
V: TRBV20-1
D: NA

CDR3: CAWRGWTRDFYEQYF
DNA: TGTGCCTGGAGAGGTTGGACTAGAGATTTCTACGAGCAGTACTTC
length: 15
size: NA
J: TRBJ2-7
V: TRBV30
D: TRBD2

CDR3: CASSVTGGALKNIQYF
DNA: TGTGCCAGTAGTGTTACAGGGGGCGCGCTAAAAAACATTCAGTACTTC
length: 16
size: once
J: TRBJ2-4
V: TRBV19
D: TRBD1

CDR3: CSASDGREAFF
DNA: TGCAGTGCTAGTGACGGCCGGGAGGCTTTCTTT
length: 11
size: NA
J: TRBJ1-1
V: TRBV20-1
D: NA

CDR3: CASSWGDLNAYEQYF
DNA: TGTGCCAGCAGCTGGGGGGACTTGAACGCCTACGAGCAGTACTTC
length: 15
size: NA
J: TRBJ2-7
V: TRBV7-9
D: NA

CDR3: CASSFGTGDSGANVLTF
DNA: TGTGCCAGCAGCTTTGGGACAGGGGACTCTGGGGCCAACGTCCTGACTTTC
length: 17
size: NA
J: TRBJ2-6
V: TRBV12-1
D: NA

CDR3: CASTSKASNQPQHF
DNA: TGTGCCAGCACCTCAAAAGCATCCAATCAGCCCCAGCATTTT
length: 14
size: NA
J: TRBJ1-5
V: TRBV16
D: NA

CDR3: CASSLDRLLNIQYF
DNA: TGTGCCAGCTCACTAGACAGGCTTCTTAACATTCAGTACTTC
length: 14
size: NA
J: TRBJ2-4
V: TRBV18
D: NA

CDR3: CASSSGAGWGYTF
DNA: TGTGCCAGCAGCTCAGGGGCAGGGTGGGGCTACACCTTC
length: 13
size: NA
J: TRBJ1-2
V: TRBV5-6
D: NA

CDR3: CASSRDRSVRDIQYF
DNA: TGTGCCAGCAGCCGCGACAGGTCTGTTAGGGACATTCAGTACTTC
length: 15
size: once
J: TRBJ2-4
V: TRBV7-9
D: NA

CDR3: CASSSRAGYTGELFF
DNA: TGTGCCAGCAGTTCTAGGGCGGGTTACACCGGGGAGCTGTTTTTT
length: 15
size: NA
J: TRBJ2-2
V: TRBV27
D: NA

CDR3: CASSPSGSGGAADTQYF
DNA: TGTGCCAGCAGCCCCAGTGGAAGCGGGGGGGCCGCGGATACGCAGTATTTT
length: 17
size: NA
J: TRBJ2-3
V: TRBV9
D: TRBD2

CDR3: CASSLKGQGKTFEAFF
DNA: TGCGCCAGCAGCTTGAAGGGACAGGGAAAAACATTTGAAGCTTTCTTT
length: 16
size: NA
J: TRBJ1-1
V: TRBV5-1
D: TRBD1

CDR3: CASFNRVGNSPLHF
DNA: TGTGCCAGCTTCAACAGGGTCGGTAATTCACCCCTCCACTTT
length: 14
size: once
J: TRBJ1-6
V: TRBV28
D: NA

CDR3: CASTLAVGTDTQYF
DNA: TGCGCCAGCACTCTAGCGGTGGGCACAGATACGCAGTATTTT
length: 14
size: once
J: TRBJ2-3
V: TRBV5-1
D: TRBD2

CDR3: CSVASIFTDTQYF
DNA: TGCAGCGTTGCAAGCATCTTCACAGATACGCAGTATTTT
length: 13
size: NA
J: TRBJ2-3
V: TRBV29-1
D: NA

CDR3: CASSLRLNYGYTF
DNA: TGTGCCAGCAGCCTCAGGCTAAACTATGGCTACACCTTC
length: 13
size: NA
J: TRBJ1-2
V: TRBV6-5
D: NA

CDR3: CASSPDRGLNQPQHF
DNA: TGTGCCAGTAGCCCCGACAGGGGATTAAATCAGCCCCAGCATTTT
length: 15
size: NA
J: TRBJ1-5
V: TRBV19
D: TRBD1

CDR3: CASRLQGSYAHGYTF
DNA: TGTGCCAGCAGGCTACAGGGGAGTTATGCCCATGGCTACACCTTC
length: 15
size: NA
J: TRBJ1-2
V: TRBV28
D: TRBD1

CDR3: CASSRGQEGGYTF
DNA: TGTGCCAGCAGTAGGGGCCAAGAAGGAGGCTACACCTTC
length: 13
size: NA
J: TRBJ1-2
V: TRBV28
D: NA

CDR3: CASSFDQGNQPQHF
DNA: TGTGCCAGCAGCTTTGATCAGGGCAATCAGCCCCAGCATTTT
length: 14
size: NA
J: TRBJ1-5
V: TRBV11-2
D: NA

CDR3: CASSIPGQGTGYTF
DNA: TGTGCCAGTAGTATACCGGGACAGGGGACTGGCTACACCTTC
length: 14
size: NA
J: TRBJ1-2
V: TRBV19
D: TRBD1

CDR3: CATSRALRGSTDTQYF
DNA: TGTGCCACCAGCAGAGCTTTGCGGGGGAGCACAGATACGCAGTATTTT
length: 16
size: once
J: TRBJ2-3
V: TRBV15
D: TRBD2

CDR3: CASSFGVYNEQFF
DNA: TGTGCCAGCAGTTTCGGGGTTTACAATGAGCAGTTCTTC
length: 13
size: NA
J: TRBJ2-1
V: TRBV28
D: NA

CDR3: CASSFDSQETQYF
DNA: TGTGCCAGCAGTTTCGACAGCCAAGAGACCCAGTACTTC
length: 13
size: NA
J: TRBJ2-5
V: TRBV2
D: NA

CDR3: CASSRTSGGAGETQYF
DNA: TGTGCCAGCTCCCGGACTAGCGGGGGGGCGGGAGAGACCCAGTACTTC
length: 16
size: NA
J: TRBJ2-5
V: TRBV7-8
D: TRBD2